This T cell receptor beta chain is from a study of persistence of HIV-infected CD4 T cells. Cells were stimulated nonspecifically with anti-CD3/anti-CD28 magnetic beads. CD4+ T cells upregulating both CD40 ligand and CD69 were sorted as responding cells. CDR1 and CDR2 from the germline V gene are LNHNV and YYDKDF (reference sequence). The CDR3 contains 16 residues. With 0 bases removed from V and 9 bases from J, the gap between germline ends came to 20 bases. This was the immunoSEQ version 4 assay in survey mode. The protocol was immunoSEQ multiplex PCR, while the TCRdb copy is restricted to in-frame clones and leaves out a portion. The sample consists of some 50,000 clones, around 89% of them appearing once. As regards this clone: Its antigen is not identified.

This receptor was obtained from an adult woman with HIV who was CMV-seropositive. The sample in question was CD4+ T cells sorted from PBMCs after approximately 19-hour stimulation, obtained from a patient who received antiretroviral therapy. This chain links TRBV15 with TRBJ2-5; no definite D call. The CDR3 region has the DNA TGTGCCACCAGCAGAGAGGCCCCGGGCCCACACAAGGCCCAGTACTTC. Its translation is CATSREAPGPHKAQYF.